This T cell receptor (beta chain) was recovered during a study of beta chain features in type 1 diabetes (dated by TCRdb to 2017 to 2018). Context from the whole study: No differences in mean age, gender distribution, total cell number or subset yield were found between patients and healthy donors. A total of 85 million to 140 million sorted cells were examined across all samples, and the number of cells per subset was strongly correlated with RNA yield. The study compared TCRB repertoires of sorted circulating CD4+ T cell subsets between recently diagnosed type 1 diabetes patients and matched healthy donors. Regulatory and stem cell-like memory subsets were obtained from only 8 patients and about eight healthy donors, while naive and central memory subsets were obtained from all 30 or so donors.

CDR1 MDHEN and CDR2 SYDVKM are derived from the germline V gene. V is cut by 3 bases and J by 3 bases, and the space between the germline ends is 6 bases. The CDR3 holds 13 amino acids from the cysteine to the phenylalanine. Only the CDR3 DNA is retained, 39 bases long and in frame from the first base. Each donor gave one peripheral blood draw, averaging approximately 110 mL, which was collected into heparinised tubes. A BD FACSAria II was used to sort naive, central memory, regulatory and stem cell-like memory CD4+ T cells with a panel that included CD45RO, CCR7, CD25, CD127, CD95 and CD27. Purity was above 98% for every sorted population. PBMCs were isolated right away by Lymphoprep density gradient centrifugation and were stained directly, without culture. Samples were stained and sorted in pairs, with one healthy donor and one patient per experiment, so that batch effects were minimized. Points the paper makes about the study in general: At VDJ recombination sites, type 1 diabetes patients had fewer insertions and more deleted nucleotides, which implies abnormalities in thymic rearrangement. Because cDNA was sequenced instead of genomic DNA, highly expressing activated cells could be over-represented, though the groups showed no difference in activation or CD3 levels. Because small numbers of individuals were included in the HLA sub-analyses, any influence of HLA type on TCRB rearrangement was left unresolved. PCR may preferentially amplify shorter templates, but because patient and control samples were amplified and corrected together, any resulting skew would affect both groups equally. Naive, central memory and regulatory TCRB repertoires appeared to be more similar among patients than among healthy donors. A moderate but significant shortening of TCRB CDR3 length was observed in type 1 diabetes patients in all four CD4+ subsets.

This clone was picked up a small number of times. The specificity of this receptor is unknown. No base qualities exist here, and no much larger clone lies one base off it. The same CDR3 arises from other DNA sequences in this sample as well. All of the isolated RNA was reverse transcribed with the High Capacity cDNA Reverse Transcription Kit, so expressed TCRB transcripts were sequenced. Deep immunoSEQ sequencing was performed on naive, central memory and regulatory T cell samples, with an average of roughly 4 million total reads per sample. After sorted cells were lysed in RLT buffer, RNA was extracted with DNase-treated RNeasy Micro or Mini kits, with the choice depending on cell number. To prevent cross-contamination, each cell subset was processed individually, whereas patient and healthy donor samples were processed jointly. TCRB sequences were amplified from cDNA with the immunoSEQ multiplex PCR, producing 87-bp fragments spanning the CDR3 region. The amplicons were sequenced using the Illumina HiSeq platform. Concerning the study's data processing: Synthetic template baselines were used to correct PCR bias computationally, reads within Hamming distance 2 were collapsed together, and singletons that could not be merged were discarded. Reads were aligned against IMGT to assign V, D and J genes, CDR3 length and insertions or deletions at six rearrangement sites. Within each subset, clonotype counts were normalized to sorted cell number, and only after that were true diversity and Gini coefficients computed with the tcR R package. Repertoire sharing was quantified using the overlap coefficient calculated on TCRB nucleotide sequences. Entries here come from immuneACCESS through TCRdb and include only in-frame sequences with V and J called. Some clones fail to appear in such tables; in the studies checked, an unresolved V gene covers under half of the shortfall, and the cause of the remainder is unknown. D and trimming were read from the DNA, whereas the V and J calls and clone size are those reported in that table. The sample includes 150,000 to 170,000 clones, with 10% to 13% observed a single time. Of the sample, 0.45% to 0.5% is held by the ten largest clones.

The receptor was isolated from a man under 40 with type 1 diabetes. The sequencing input was central memory CD4+ T cells from blood. The V and J genes are TRBV28 and TRBJ1-5; the D gene lacks a confident call. DNA sequence: TGTGCCAGCAGTTTTAGCACCAATCAGCCCCAGCATTTT. Protein translation: CASSFSTNQPQHF.